A single sample gave rise to the 29 T cell receptor beta chains below, sequenced in a study of human T cells and chemical hapten exposure (dated by TCRdb to the early 2020s). The intended sense of this specimen's time point label: patch test 3, about 24 weeks after DPC sensitization. Interpreted using the paper, the treatment or condition label stands for: therapeutic diphenylcyclopropenone sensitization with weekly scalp DPC. The method was RACE. TCRdb records NextSeq 500 as the sequencer. TCRdb trimmed public reads at Q25 via fastp, called clones via MiXCR and kept in-frame beta chains. Rows are unified per CDR3 protein, each entry keeping the most common DNA and genes. This sample lists tens of thousands of distinct CDR3 sequences; about 10% were detected once. The ten top clones hold approximately 15% of the sample. The sample here was whole blood, taken in connection with sensitization to the hapten diphenylcyclopropenone (DPC). All receptors derive from a woman between 35 and 50 years old with alopecia areata. Some clones in this sample may be carry-over from other donors' samples.

The chain has TRBV7-2 and TRBJ1-2; no firm D call. This CDR3 is 13 amino acids long. In germline, CDR1 is SGHTA, CDR2 FQGNSA. Trimming took off 1 base at V and 4 bases at J, with 7 bases between the two ends. Here the CDR3 DNA reads TGTGCCAGCAGCTTAGAGATACTCTATGGCTACACCTTC. Encoded protein: CASSLEILYGYTF.

The rearrangement joins TRBV2 to TRBJ2-3; possible D gene TRBD2, 6 bases. There are 16 residues in the CDR3. Germline V CDR1 and CDR2: SNHLY, FYNNEI. Deletions cut 4 bases from V and 3 bases from J, with 17 bases between. CDR3 sequence reads: CASSGGLLAGTDTQYF. CDR3 DNA: TGTGCCAGCAGTGGGGGACTCCTGGCGGGGACAGATACGCAGTATTTT.

The gene calls are TRBV9 and TRBJ2-3; 7 bases align to TRBD2. The CDR3 has 14 residues. Germline trimming cut 4 bases from V and 2 bases from J; bases unmatched to any gene: 4. CDR1 is SGDLS, CDR2 YYNGEE, per germline. CDR3 DNA: TGTGCCAGCAGCCTCAGCGGGACCACAGATACGCAGTATTTT. As protein: CASSLSGTTDTQYF.

In this sample, this clonotype turned up many times. The CDR3 nucleotides are TGTGCCAGCAGTCAACTGGGGCAGGGCGACGAAAAACTGTTTTTT. Translated, it gives CASSQLGQGDEKLFF. The chain joins TRBV28 to TRBJ1-4; possible D gene TRBD1, 5 bases. Trimming cost V 5 bases and J 8 bases, with 18 bases left between them. Looked up from germline, CDR1 is MDHEN and CDR2 is SYDVKM. The length of the CDR3 is 15 residues. The full variable domain, in which reference TRBV28 and TRBJ1-4 provide the parts outside the CDR3, is DVKVTQSSRYLVKRTGEKVFLECVQDMDHENMFWYRQDPGLGLRLIYFSYDVKMKEKGDIPEGYSVSREKKERFSLILESASTNQTSMYLCASSQLGQGDEKLFFGSGTQLSVL.

This clonotype was detected many times. V usage is TRBV5-1 and J usage is TRBJ1-2; a possible D gene is TRBD1 (5 bases). Trimming removed 1 base at V and 2 bases at J, with 6 bases between. CDR1 and CDR2 (germline): SGHRS, YFSETQ. The CDR3 extends over 13 amino acids. CDR3 coding DNA: TGCGCCAGCAGCTTGAAGGGGAACTATGGCTACACCTTC. This gives the protein CASSLKGNYGYTF.

This clonotype came up a few times. The rearrangement uses TRBV20-1 and TRBJ1-1; TRBD1 matches 8 bases. CDR1 and CDR2 from the germline V gene are DFQATT and SNEGSKA (reference sequence). With 5 bases clipped from V and 0 bases from J, the junction kept 5 bases outside the gene matches. This CDR3 has 14 amino acids. The CDR3 DNA is TGCAGTGCTGGGACAGGCGTCATGAACACTGAAGCTTTCTTT. Amino acid sequence: CSAGTGVMNTEAFF.

This clonotype was seen repeatedly, ten times or more. The genes are TRBV11-1 and TRBJ2-3, with D unclear. V was cut by 5 bases and J by 7 bases, with 7 bases left in between. CDR1 is SGHAT and CDR2 is FQDESV in the germline V gene (reference sequence). CDR3 size: 11 residues. The CDR3 region has the DNA TGTGCCAGCAGCCTACGTTATACGCAGTATTTT. This codes for CASSLRYTQYF.

This clonotype was detected a few times. The chain couples TRBV3-1 to TRBJ1-1; D possibly corresponds to TRBD1 (6 bases). The CDR3 covers 14 residues. Trimming cost V 0 bases and J 6 bases, with 11 bases left between them. Germline values: CDR1 LGHDT, CDR2 YNNKEL (reference sequence). The CDR3 sequence is CASSQDTGRAEAFF. The CDR3 nucleotides are TGTGCCAGCAGCCAAGATACAGGGAGAGCTGAAGCTTTCTTT.

This clonotype was seen many times. The V gene is TRBV20-1, the J gene TRBJ1-1; no clear D gene. The CDR3 is 14 amino acids. Germline V gene lookup returns CDR1 DFQATT and CDR2 SNEGSKA (reference sequence). V gave up 3 bases and J gave up 0 bases, with 11 bases separating them. The CDR3 here is CSASVPGLNTEAFF. DNA of the CDR3: TGCAGTGCTAGTGTCCCAGGTCTGAACACTGAAGCTTTCTTT.

This clonotype was seen ten or more times. V usage is TRBV5-1 and J usage is TRBJ2-5; no definite D call. This CDR3 spans 13 amino acids. V lost 0 bases and J 5 bases, leaving 8 bases between the germline ends. Germline values: CDR1 SGHRS, CDR2 YFSETQ. CDR3 DNA: TGCGCCAGCAGCTTGGGTCGTGTCGAGACCCAGTACTTC. Protein sequence: CASSLGRVETQYF.

This chain links TRBV6-2 or TRBV6-3 with TRBJ2-1; D gene ambiguous. In germline, CDR1 is MNHEY, CDR2 SVGEGT. This CDR3 spans 15 amino acids. The V end lost 6 bases, the J end lost 2 bases, and 14 bases lay between the germline ends. CDR3 amino acids: CASSALAGAYNEQFF. The CDR3 DNA follows: TGTGCCAGCAGCGCGTTGGCAGGCGCCTACAATGAGCAGTTCTTC.

This clonotype was recorded a few times. The chain employs TRBV5-6 and TRBJ2-3; D is possibly TRBD2 (6 bases). The CDR3 is 18 residues long. Trimming removed 0 bases at V and 1 base at J, with 18 bases between. Per the germline V gene, CDR1 is SGHDT and CDR2 is YYEEEE. CDR3 in DNA: TGTGCCAGCAGCTTGGAGTCTGGCAGGTGGAGGGGCACAGATACGCAGTATTTT. This encodes CASSLESGRWRGTDTQYF.

The chain recombines TRBV6-1 with TRBJ2-1; D is perhaps TRBD1 or TRBD2 (5 bases each). The CDR3 runs 13 residues. Trimming left V 6 bases short and J 6 bases short, with 12 bases between. Per the germline V gene, CDR1 is MNHNS and CDR2 is SASEGT. The CDR3 coding sequence is TGTGCCAGCAGAAGGGACGGTCCCAATGAGCAGTTCTTC. This gives the protein CASRRDGPNEQFF.

There are a few counts of this clonotype. This rearrangement joins TRBV5-3 to TRBJ2-3; TRBD1 aligns across 11 bases. TRBV5-3 is flagged as an ORF with uncertain function. This CDR3 is 14 amino acids long. J lost 4 bases, V lost 10 bases, and 8 bases had no gene match. CDR3 sequence: CALFRTGGPDTQYF. The CDR3 DNA reads TGTGCCCTGTTTAGGACAGGGGGCCCAGATACGCAGTATTTT.

In its sample, this clonotype was seen many times. This chain links TRBV4-3 with TRBJ1-3; D is unclear. The germline V gene has CDR1 LGHNA and CDR2 YSLEER. V was cut by 4 bases and J by 4 bases, with 5 bases left in between. The length of the CDR3 is 12 residues. The CDR3 DNA sequence: TGCGCCAGCAGCCCAGACGGAAACACCATATATTTT. Amino acids: CASSPDGNTIYF.

The chain recombines TRBV6-5 with TRBJ2-2; D is possibly TRBD1 (5 bases). CDR3 length: 12 residues. V shed 7 bases and J shed 6 bases, with 9 bases lying between them. Germline CDR1 is MNHEY and CDR2 is SVGAGI. CDR3 in DNA: TGTGCCAGCACCCAGGGCGCCGGGGAGCTGTTTTTT. Translating gives CASTQGAGELFF.

The chain carries TRBV4-1 and TRBJ1-5; 7 nucleotides line up with TRBD1. The CDR3 runs to 15 residues. V shed 0 bases, J shed 7 bases, and the junction held 6 bases outside the gene matches. Germline loops: CDR1 MGHRA, CDR2 YSYEKL. The CDR3 sequence: CASSQDTGVSQPQHF. The CDR3 DNA is TGCGCCAGCAGCCAAGACACAGGGGTTAGCCAGCCCCAGCATTTT.

The V call is TRBV5-1, the J call TRBJ2-1; a possible D gene is TRBD2 (6 bases). Trimming cost V 7 bases and J 5 bases, with 10 bases left between them. CDR3 size: 12 residues. Germline V gives CDR1 SGHRS, CDR2 YFSETQ. The CDR3 coding sequence is TGCGCCAGCCGGGACTTCAACAATGAGCAGTTCTTC. Translated: CASRDFNNEQFF.

This clonotype was observed a handful of times. The V and J genes are TRBV28 and TRBJ1-4; D is possibly TRBD1 (6 bases). V was clipped by 6 bases and J by 7 bases, with 15 bases between them. Germline V CDR1 and CDR2: MDHEN, SYDVKM. The CDR3 has 14 residues. DNA for the CDR3: TGTGCCAGCAGGCAGACAGGAGGGGTTGAAAAACTGTTTTTT. Protein product: CASRQTGGVEKLFF.

This clonotype occurred many times. The V gene is TRBV6-2 or TRBV6-3, the J gene TRBJ2-1; D is unresolved. Germline V lookup: CDR1 MNHEY, CDR2 SVGEGT. The CDR3 sequence is 13 residues long. The V end lost 3 bases, the J end lost 3 bases, and 6 bases lay between the germline ends. CDR3 DNA sequence: TGTGCCAGCAGTTATCAACTCTACAATGAGCAGTTCTTC. The encoded protein is CASSYQLYNEQFF.

This clonotype was found a few times. The gene calls are TRBV7-9 and TRBJ1-2, with D hard to call. Germline-derived CDR1 and CDR2 are SEHNR and FQNEAQ (reference sequence). The CDR3 sequence is 13 residues long. Trimming left V 1 base short and J 6 bases short, with 9 bases between. CDR3 amino acids: CASSLDSHNGYTF. The CDR3 nucleotides are TGTGCCAGCAGCTTAGATTCCCATAATGGCTACACCTTC.

Only a few counts were recorded for this clonotype. The chain combines TRBV6-6 with TRBJ2-5; D perhaps matches TRBD2 (6 bases). The germline V gene has CDR1 MNHNY and CDR2 SVGAGI (reference sequence). The CDR3 is 13 amino acids. V lost 5 bases and J lost 5, with 12 bases in between. Here the CDR3 DNA reads TGTGCCAGCAGTGAAACTAGCTCGGAGACCCAGTACTTC. This encodes CASSETSSETQYF.

The CDR3 sequence: CASSSTPLGGGGSPLHF. The CDR3 nucleotides are TGTGCCAGCAGCTCAACCCCCTTGGGGGGTGGCGGTTCACCCCTCCACTTT. The J gene is TRBJ1-6, the V gene TRBV5-5; D is perhaps TRBD1 (5 bases). There are 17 residues in the CDR3. Per the germline V gene, CDR1 is SGHKS and CDR2 is YYEKEE (reference sequence). Trimming removed 3 bases from V and 9 bases from J, with 22 bases in between. The variable domain in full, with the rest retrieved from reference TRBV5-5 and TRBJ1-6, is DAGVTQSPTHLIKTRGQQVTLRCSPISGHKSVSWYQQVLGQGPQFIFQYYEKEERGRGNFPDRFSARQFPNYSSELNVNALLLGDSALYLCASSSTPLGGGGSPLHFGNGTRLTVT.

This clonotype was seen at least ten times. This CDR3 reads CASSIFDSSSYNEQFF. Written as DNA, the CDR3 is TGTGCCAGTAGTATCTTCGACAGTAGCTCCTACAATGAGCAGTTCTTC. The chain couples TRBV19 to TRBJ2-1; perhaps TRBD1 as D (5 bases). Germline V gives CDR1 LNHDA, CDR2 SQIVND (reference sequence). V was clipped by 3 bases and J by 0 bases, with 12 bases between them. This CDR3 region has 16 residues.

This clonotype occurred a few times. The V call is TRBV10-3, the J call TRBJ1-1; 8 positions agree with TRBD1. Germline-derived CDR1 and CDR2 are ENHRY and SYGVKD. The CDR3 contains 14 residues. Trimming removed 4 bases from V and 4 bases from J; junction bases left unmatched: 5. CDR3 nucleotide sequence: TGTGCCATCAGTGCATCGACAGGGGTCACTGAAGCTTTCTTT. This encodes CAISASTGVTEAFF.

V gene TRBV5-1 combines with J gene TRBJ1-1, with 9 bases matching TRBD1. The CDR3 runs 14 residues. V shed 4 bases, J shed 6 bases, and the junction held 7 bases outside the gene matches. The germline V gene encodes CDR1 SGHRS and CDR2 YFSETQ. CDR3: CASSVTGGSAEAFF. The CDR3 DNA sequence: TGCGCCAGCAGCGTGACAGGGGGGAGCGCTGAAGCTTTCTTT.

This clonotype has just a few counts. The chain combines TRBV12-2 with TRBJ2-7; the DNA was not used to check the table's D call, TRBD2. TRBV12-2 corresponds to a pseudogene. This CDR3 comprises 15 residues. CDR3 nucleotides: TGTGCAAGTCGCTTAGGCGGGGGGGCCCTCTACGAGCAGTACTTC. Protein product: CASRLGGGALYEQYF.

In its sample, this clonotype was seen many times. V and J are TRBV20-1 and TRBJ2-7; D may be TRBD2 (5 bases). There are 13 residues in the CDR3. V dropped 2 bases and J dropped 3 bases, with 11 bases sitting between them. Looked up from germline, CDR1 is DFQATT and CDR2 is SNEGSKA (reference sequence). CDR3 coding DNA: TGCAGTGCTAGACACGGACTTAACTACGAGCAGTACTTC. It specifies CSARHGLNYEQYF.

In its sample, this clonotype was seen many times. J is TRBJ1-2 and V is TRBV29-1; tentative D call: TRBD1 (6 bases). Germline V gives CDR1 SQVTM, CDR2 ANQGSEA. The CDR3 runs to 13 residues. V was clipped by 4 bases and J by 2 bases, with 11 bases between them. CDR3 coding DNA: TGCAGCGTTGGGGAACAGGGAAACTATGGCTACACCTTC. This sequence encodes CSVGEQGNYGYTF.